This T cell receptor (beta chain) was sequenced in a study of graft-versus-host responses after intestinal transplantation. For the study at large: Multivisceral, liver-intestinal, or isolated intestinal transplants were given to recipients. Once they had received anti-thymocyte globulin induction, all recipients took tacrolimus and steroids for about three years.

Here immunoSEQ multiplex PCR was the method, and the copy in TCRdb shows in-frame clones only, minus some. The sample includes 95,000 to 110,000 clones, roughly 86% of them seen just once. Concerning this clone: The antigen remains undetermined.

The CDR3 has 15 amino acids. Unmatched junction bases numbered 8, after V lost 4 bases and J lost 6 bases. Germline V gene sequence: CDR1 MNHEY, CDR2 SMNVEV (reference sequence). The source material was unstimulated CD4+ T cells sorted from spleen or lymph node cells, sampled before transplant. This clonotype was obtained from a human donor who was the organ donor for an intestinal transplant. The V gene is TRBV27, the J gene TRBJ1-2, with 10 positions matching TRBD1. DNA of the CDR3: TGTGCCAGCAGTTGGCGACAGGGGGCCGGGGATGGCTACACCTTC. Its translation: CASSWRQGAGDGYTF.